The 2 T cell receptor beta chains presented below share a single source sample, sequenced in a study of T cells in women clearing cervical HPV infection. The protocol was immunoSEQ multiplex PCR, while the TCRdb copy is restricted to in-frame clones and leaves out a portion. The table for this sample gives over 20,000 clones. The sample consisted of blood buffy coat. These receptors were obtained from a woman aged 18 to 75 with a cervical HPV16 infection that either progressed to CIN3+ or cleared (not recorded which).

The CDR3 DNA, read in part, is TGTGCCAGTATCCCTGGGACAGGGAACACTGAA. Amino acid sequence: CASIPGTGNTE. The full CDR3 protein reads CASIPGTGNTEAFF. The rearrangement uses TRBV19 and TRBJ1-1; 8 bases map to TRBD1. The CDR3 goes on 3 residues after the read ends, and that part is filled in from the germline J gene. The CDR3 sequence is 14 residues long. The V and J ends lost 7 bases and 1 base, in that order; junction bases with no gene match: 5. The germline gives CDR1 LNHDA, CDR2 SQIVND (reference sequence).

On this clone itself: The observed sequence ends 3 residues before the CDR3 terminus, with the missing tail filled in from the germline J gene. The chain couples TRBV12-3 or TRBV12-4 to TRBJ2-5, with D possibly TRBD2 on 6 matching bases. Trimming removed 6 bases at V and 5 bases at J, with 13 bases between. The CDR3 is made up of 13 amino acids. This CDR3 is CASSWGESETQYF. The sequenced part of the CDR3 DNA is TGTGCCAGCAGCTGGGGGGAATCGGAGACC.